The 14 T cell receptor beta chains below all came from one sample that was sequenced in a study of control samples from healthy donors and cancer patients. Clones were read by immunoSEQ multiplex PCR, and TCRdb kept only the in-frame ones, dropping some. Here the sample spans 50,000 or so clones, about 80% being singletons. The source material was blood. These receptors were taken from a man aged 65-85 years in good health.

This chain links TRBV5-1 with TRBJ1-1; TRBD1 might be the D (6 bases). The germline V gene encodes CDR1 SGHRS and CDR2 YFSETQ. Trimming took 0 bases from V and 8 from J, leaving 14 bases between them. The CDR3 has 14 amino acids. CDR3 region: CASSLDANQGEAFF. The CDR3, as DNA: TGCGCCAGCAGCTTGGACGCCAACCAGGGGGAAGCTTTCTTT.

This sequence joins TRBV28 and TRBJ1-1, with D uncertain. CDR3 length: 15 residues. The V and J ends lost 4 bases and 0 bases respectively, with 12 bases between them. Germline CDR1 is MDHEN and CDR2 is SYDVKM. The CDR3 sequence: CASSSLSTVNTEAFF. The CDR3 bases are TGTGCCAGCAGTTCGCTCTCGACGGTGAACACTGAAGCTTTCTTT.

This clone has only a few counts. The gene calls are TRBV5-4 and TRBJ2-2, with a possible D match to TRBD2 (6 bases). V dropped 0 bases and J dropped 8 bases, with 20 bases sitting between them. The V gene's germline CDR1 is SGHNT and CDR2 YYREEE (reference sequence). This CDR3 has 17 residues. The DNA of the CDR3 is TGTGCCAGCAGCTTGGACGGGAGAAGAACCGCGGCAGGGGAGCTGTTTTTT. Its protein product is CASSLDGRRTAAGELFF.

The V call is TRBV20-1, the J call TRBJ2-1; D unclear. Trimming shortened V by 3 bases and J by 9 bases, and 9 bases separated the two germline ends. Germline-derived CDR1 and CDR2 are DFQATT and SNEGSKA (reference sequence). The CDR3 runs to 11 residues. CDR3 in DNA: TGCAGTGCTAGTAAACCGGGTGAGCAGTTCTTC. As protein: CSASKPGEQFF.

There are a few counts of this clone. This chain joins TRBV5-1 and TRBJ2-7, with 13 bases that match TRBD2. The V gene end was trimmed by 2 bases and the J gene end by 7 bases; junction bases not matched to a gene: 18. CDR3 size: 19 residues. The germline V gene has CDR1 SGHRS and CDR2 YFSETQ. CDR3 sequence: CASSLLGQGRTSGRGEQYF. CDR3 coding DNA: TGCGCCAGCAGCTTATTAGGACAGGGCCGGACTAGCGGGAGAGGGGAGCAGTACTTC. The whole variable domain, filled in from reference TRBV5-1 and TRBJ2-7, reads KAGVTQTPRYLIKTRGQQVTLSCSPISGHRSVSWYQQTPGQGLQFLFEYFSETQRNKGNFPGRFSGRQFSNSRSEMNVSTLELGDSALYLCASSLLGQGRTSGRGEQYFGPGTRLTVT.

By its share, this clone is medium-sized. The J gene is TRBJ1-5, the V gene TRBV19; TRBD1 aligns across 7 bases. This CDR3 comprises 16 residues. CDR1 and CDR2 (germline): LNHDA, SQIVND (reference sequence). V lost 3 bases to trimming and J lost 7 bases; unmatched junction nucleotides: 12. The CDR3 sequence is CASSILTHRGWQPQHF. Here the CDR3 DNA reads TGTGCCAGTAGTATCCTTACGCACAGGGGCTGGCAGCCCCAGCATTTT.

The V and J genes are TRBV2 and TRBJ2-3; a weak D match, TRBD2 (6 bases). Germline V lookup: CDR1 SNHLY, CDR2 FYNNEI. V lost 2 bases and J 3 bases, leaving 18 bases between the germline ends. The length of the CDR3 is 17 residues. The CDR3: CASSEFGAGLGTDTQYF. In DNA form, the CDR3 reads TGTGCCAGCAGTGAATTCGGGGCGGGGCTCGGGACAGATACGCAGTATTTT.

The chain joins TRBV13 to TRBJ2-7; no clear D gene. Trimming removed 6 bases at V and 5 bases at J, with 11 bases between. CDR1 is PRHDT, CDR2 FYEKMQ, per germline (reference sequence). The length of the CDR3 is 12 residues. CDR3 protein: CASSTRLHEQYF. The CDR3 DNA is TGTGCCAGCAGTACAAGGCTCCACGAGCAGTACTTC.

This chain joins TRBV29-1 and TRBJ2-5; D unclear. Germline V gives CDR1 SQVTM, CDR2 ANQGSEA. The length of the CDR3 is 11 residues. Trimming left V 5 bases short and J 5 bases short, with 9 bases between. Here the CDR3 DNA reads TGCAGCGTTTCATTCAGTGAGACCCAGTACTTC. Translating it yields CSVSFSETQYF. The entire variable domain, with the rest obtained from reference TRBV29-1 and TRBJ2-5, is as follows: SAVISQKPSRDICQRGTSLTIQCQVDSQVTMMFWYRQQPGQSLTLIATANQGSEATYESGFVIDKFPISRPNLTFSTLTVSNMSPEDSSIYLCSVSFSETQYFGPGTRLLVL.

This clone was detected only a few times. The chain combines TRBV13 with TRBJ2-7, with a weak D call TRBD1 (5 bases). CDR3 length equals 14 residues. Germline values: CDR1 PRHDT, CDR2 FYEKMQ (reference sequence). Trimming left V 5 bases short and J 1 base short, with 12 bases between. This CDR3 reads CASSPNRISYEQYF. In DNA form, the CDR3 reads TGTGCCAGCAGCCCGAACAGGATTTCCTACGAGCAGTACTTC. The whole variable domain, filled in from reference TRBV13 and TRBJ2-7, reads AAGVIQSPRHLIKEKRETATLKCYPIPRHDTVYWYQQGPGQDPQFLISFYEKMQSDKGSIPDRFSAQQFSDYHSELNMSSLELGDSALYFCASSPNRISYEQYFGPGTRLTVT.

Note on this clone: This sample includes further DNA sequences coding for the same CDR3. CDR3 loop: CASSGSSYEQYF. The DNA for the CDR3 is TGCGCCAGCAGCGGGTCCTCCTACGAGCAGTACTTC. J is TRBJ2-7 and V is TRBV5-1; D gene ambiguous. The CDR3 sequence is 12 residues long. Germline V gene lookup returns CDR1 SGHRS and CDR2 YFSETQ. V lost 4 bases and J lost 0, with 5 bases in between.

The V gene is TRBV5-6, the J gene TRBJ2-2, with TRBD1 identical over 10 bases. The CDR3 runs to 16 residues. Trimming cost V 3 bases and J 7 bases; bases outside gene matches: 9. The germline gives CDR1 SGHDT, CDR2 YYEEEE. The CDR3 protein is CASSWGWTGGHGELFF. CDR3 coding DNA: TGTGCCAGCAGCTGGGGATGGACAGGGGGACACGGGGAGCTGTTTTTT. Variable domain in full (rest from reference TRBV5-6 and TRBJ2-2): DAGVTQSPTHLIKTRGQQVTLRCSPKSGHDTVSWYQQALGQGPQFIFQYYEEEERQRGNFPDRFSGHQFPNYSSELNVNALLLGDSALYLCASSWGWTGGHGELFFGEGSRLTVL.

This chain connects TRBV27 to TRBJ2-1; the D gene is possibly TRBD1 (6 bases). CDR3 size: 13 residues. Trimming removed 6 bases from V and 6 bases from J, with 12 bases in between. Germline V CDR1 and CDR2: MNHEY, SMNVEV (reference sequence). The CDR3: CASSRTGRNEQFF. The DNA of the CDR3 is TGTGCCAGCAGCCGTACAGGGCGCAATGAGCAGTTCTTC.

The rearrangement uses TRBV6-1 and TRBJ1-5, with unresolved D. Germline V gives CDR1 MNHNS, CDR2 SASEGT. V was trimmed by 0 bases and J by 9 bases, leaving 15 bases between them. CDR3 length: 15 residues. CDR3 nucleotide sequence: TGTGCCAGCAGTGAAGCGAGGTCAGCCCCGGGGCCCCAGCATTTT. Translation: CASSEARSAPGPQHF.